This T cell receptor (beta chain) is drawn from a study of tumor-infiltrating lymphocytes in primary liver carcinoma. Study-level results: Overlap between tumor regions exceeded overlap of tumor with adjacent tissue or blood.

The researchers produced TCR beta cDNA from around 500 ng total RNA with a constant-region primer. The TCR beta library was amplified through three nested multiplex PCR rounds in a modified ARM-PCR procedure. TRBV1-TRBV30 forward primers paired with a C-beta reverse primer drove the first two PCR rounds, around 10 cycles each. TCRdb analysed the multiplex PCR reads with MiXCR anew, one entry per CDR3 protein. The repertoire holds hundreds of thousands of distinct CDR3 sequences, approximately 60% seen once, with roughly 10% in the top ten. Trimming took 9 bases from V and 2 from J; bases not matched to a gene: 13. Germline V CDR1 and CDR2: MNHEY, SVGAGI. The length of the CDR3 is 17 residues. This clonotype was observed once. Its antigen is currently unknown. Being one base from a much bigger clone, this may be a read error. Blood RNA came from unsorted whole blood; germline DNA was also extracted.

The receptor was derived from a middle-aged man with primary liver carcinoma and hepatitis B virus infection. V is TRBV6-5 and J is TRBJ2-4, with 10 bases lining up with TRBD2. The sequenced material came from peripheral blood. This CDR3 reads CARSGTSVIKTKNIQYF. The DNA for the CDR3 is TGTGCCAGATCCGGGACTAGCGTGATTAAAACCAAAAACATTCAGTACTTC.